The clone carrying this T cell receptor beta chain was recorded once. The sample comes from a study of blood T cell repertoires in COVID-19. Study information: COVID-19 samples from acute and convalescent phases originated in the United States, Italy and Spain. In each case, the material was cDNA or gDNA derived from T cells, B-cell-depleted T cells, or PBMCs.

Source study methods: Estimation of nucleated cell counts was performed using reference gene primer amplification. Repertoires were generated with immunoSEQ multiplex PCR, while TCRdb's copy carries only in-frame clones and drops some. D and trimming were read from the DNA, whereas the V and J calls and clone size are those reported in that table. The data hold approximately 230,000 clones, with about 86% observed a single time. The CDR3 runs to 16 residues. V shed 5 bases and J shed 4 bases, with 19 bases lying between them. From germline, CDR1 is MNHEY and CDR2 SMNVEV (reference sequence). This clonotype originated in a man older than 75 with acute or convalescent COVID-19. The chain has TRBV27 and TRBJ2-3; D is unclear. The sample was peripheral blood. The CDR3 sequence is CASSPRPPLLSDTQYF. The CDR3 DNA is TGTGCCAGCAGTCCTCGTCCCCCCCTGTTATCAGATACGCAGTATTTT.